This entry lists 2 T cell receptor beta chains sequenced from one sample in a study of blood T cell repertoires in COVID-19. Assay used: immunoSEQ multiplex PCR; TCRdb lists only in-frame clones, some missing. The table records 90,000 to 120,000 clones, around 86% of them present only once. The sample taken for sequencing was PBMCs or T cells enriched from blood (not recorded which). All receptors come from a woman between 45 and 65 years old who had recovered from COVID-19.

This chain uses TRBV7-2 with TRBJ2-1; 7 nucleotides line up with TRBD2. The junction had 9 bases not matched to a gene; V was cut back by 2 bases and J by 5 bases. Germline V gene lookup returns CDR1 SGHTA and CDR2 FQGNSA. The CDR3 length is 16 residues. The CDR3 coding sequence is TGTGCCAGCAGCTTAAACGCGGGGGAGCGCCACAATGAGCAGTTCTTC. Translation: CASSLNAGERHNEQFF.

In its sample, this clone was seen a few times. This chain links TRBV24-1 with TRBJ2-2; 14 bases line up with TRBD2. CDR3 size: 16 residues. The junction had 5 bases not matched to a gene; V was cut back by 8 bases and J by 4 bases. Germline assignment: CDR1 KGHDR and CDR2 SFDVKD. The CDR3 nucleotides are TGTGCCACCAAAGGGACTAGCGGGAGCCGCACCGGGGAGCTGTTTTTT. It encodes CATKGTSGSRTGELFF.